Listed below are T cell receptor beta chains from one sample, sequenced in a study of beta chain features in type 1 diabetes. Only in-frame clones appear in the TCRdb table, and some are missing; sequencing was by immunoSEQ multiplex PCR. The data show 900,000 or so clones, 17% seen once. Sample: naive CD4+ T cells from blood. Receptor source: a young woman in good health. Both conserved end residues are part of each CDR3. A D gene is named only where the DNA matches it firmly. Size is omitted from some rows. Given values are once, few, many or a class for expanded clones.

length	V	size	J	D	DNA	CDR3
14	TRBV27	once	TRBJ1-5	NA	TGTGCCAGCAGTTTATCGTATAGCAATCAGCCCCAGCATTTT	CASSLSYSNQPQHF
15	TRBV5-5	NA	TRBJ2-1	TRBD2	TGTGCCAGCAGCTTGGTAGCGGGGGCCTACAATGAGCAGTTCTTC	CASSLVAGAYNEQFF
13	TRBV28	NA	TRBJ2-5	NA	TGTGCCAGCAGTTTAGTGAGGCCCCAGACCCAGTACTTC	CASSLVRPQTQYF
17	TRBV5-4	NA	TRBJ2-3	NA	TGTGCCAGCAGCCAATTTGGAGGAGGGCCGGGCACAGATACGCAGTATTTT	CASSQFGGGPGTDTQYF
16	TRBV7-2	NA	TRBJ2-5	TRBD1	TGTGCCAGCAGCTTAGCCCCGGGGACAGAACAAGAGACCCAGTACTTC	CASSLAPGTEQETQYF
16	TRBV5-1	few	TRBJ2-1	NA	TGCGCCAGCAGCTTGGCGGCAGGGGTTGCCTACAATGAGCAGTTCTTC	CASSLAAGVAYNEQFF
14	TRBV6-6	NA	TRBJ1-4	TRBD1	TGTGCCAGCAGTTACCGGACAGGGGTCGAAAAACTGTTTTTT	CASSYRTGVEKLFF
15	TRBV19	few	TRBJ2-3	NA	TGTGCCAGTAGTATAGGTCGGGGGCGTCCAGATACGCAGTATTTT	CASSIGRGRPDTQYF
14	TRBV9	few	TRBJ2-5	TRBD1	TGTGCCAGCAGCCGGGACAGGGGAAAAGAGACCCAGTACTTC	CASSRDRGKETQYF
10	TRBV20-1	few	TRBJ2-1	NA	TGCAGTGCTCTGGTCTATGAGCAGTTCTTC	CSALVYEQFF
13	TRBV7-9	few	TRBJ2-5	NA	TGTGCCAGCAGCTTAAATGGAGTCGAGACCCAGTACTTC	CASSLNGVETQYF
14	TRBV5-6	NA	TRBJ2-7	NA	TGTGCCAGCAGCTTGGTGTTTCGGGGCAACGAGCAGTACTTC	CASSLVFRGNEQYF
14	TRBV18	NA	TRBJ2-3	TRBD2	TGTGCCAGCCGGTATAGCGGGGGGCCCGATACGCAGTATTTT	CASRYSGGPDTQYF
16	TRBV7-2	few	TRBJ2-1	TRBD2	TGTGCCAGCAGCTTTAGGAAACTAGCGGGACACAATGAGCAGTTCTTC	CASSFRKLAGHNEQFF